The rows below give T cell receptor beta chains drawn from one sample of a study of T cells in localized non-small cell lung cancer. The method was immunoSEQ multiplex PCR; TCRdb's version includes in-frame clones alone and lacks a portion of them. Seen here are 20,000 to 30,000 clones, roughly nine tenths observed once, and the top ten hold around 2.5%. The sequences come from peripheral blood, collected before any cancer treatment. These receptors originate from a woman between 35 and 70 years old with stage I lung adenocarcinoma. The CDR3 runs from the conserved cysteine through the conserved F or W. The D gene is left open where the match is weak. Clone size is stated in some rows and not others, as once, few, many or a class when expanded.

j_call clone_size v_call d_call cdr3_aa cdr3_nt
TRBJ1-2 . TRBV28 . CASSFGVDGYTF TGTGCCAGCAGTTTCGGGGTAGATGGCTACACCTTC
TRBJ2-1 few TRBV7-9 TRBD2 CASSPSGRINEQFF TGTGCCAGCAGCCCTAGCGGGAGGATCAATGAGCAGTTCTTC
TRBJ1-2 . TRBV19 . CASRPGTDYGYTF TGTGCCAGTCGGCCTGGGACCGATTATGGCTACACCTTC
TRBJ2-1 . TRBV5-3 TRBD2 CARSSTSGNEQFF TGTGCCAGAAGCTCTACTAGCGGGAATGAGCAGTTCTTC
TRBJ2-1 . TRBV5-6 . CASSGIRNEQFF TGTGCCAGCAGCGGGATTAGGAATGAGCAGTTCTTC
TRBJ1-1 . TRBV27 . CASSLITGWNTEAFF TGTGCCAGCAGTTTAATAACAGGTTGGAACACTGAAGCTTTCTTT
TRBJ2-1 once TRBV5-1 TRBD1 CASSLGDSYYNEQFF TGCGCCAGCAGCTTGGGGGACAGCTACTACAATGAGCAGTTCTTC
TRBJ2-1 . TRBV4-2 . CASSQGLYSYNEQFF TGTGCCAGCAGCCAAGGGCTTTATTCCTACAATGAGCAGTTCTTC
TRBJ2-1 once TRBV4-1 TRBD2 CASSQDRTSTNGEQFF TGCGCCAGCAGCCAAGACCGGACTAGTACGAACGGTGAGCAGTTCTTC
TRBJ1-5 . TRBV7-2 TRBD1 CASSLALGQSYHQPQHF TGTGCCAGCAGCTTAGCCCTGGGACAGTCCTATCATCAGCCCCAGCATTTT
TRBJ2-3 . TRBV5-5 . CASSPRGTTTDTQYF TGTGCCAGCAGTCCTCGCGGGACAACCACAGATACGCAGTATTTT
TRBJ1-1 . TRBV29-1 TRBD1 CSVRGQENTEAFF TGCAGCGTTAGGGGACAGGAGAACACTGAAGCTTTCTTT
TRBJ2-5 . TRBV5-1 . CASSLQAEVETQYF TGCGCCAGCAGCTTGCAGGCTGAGGTGGAGACCCAGTACTTC